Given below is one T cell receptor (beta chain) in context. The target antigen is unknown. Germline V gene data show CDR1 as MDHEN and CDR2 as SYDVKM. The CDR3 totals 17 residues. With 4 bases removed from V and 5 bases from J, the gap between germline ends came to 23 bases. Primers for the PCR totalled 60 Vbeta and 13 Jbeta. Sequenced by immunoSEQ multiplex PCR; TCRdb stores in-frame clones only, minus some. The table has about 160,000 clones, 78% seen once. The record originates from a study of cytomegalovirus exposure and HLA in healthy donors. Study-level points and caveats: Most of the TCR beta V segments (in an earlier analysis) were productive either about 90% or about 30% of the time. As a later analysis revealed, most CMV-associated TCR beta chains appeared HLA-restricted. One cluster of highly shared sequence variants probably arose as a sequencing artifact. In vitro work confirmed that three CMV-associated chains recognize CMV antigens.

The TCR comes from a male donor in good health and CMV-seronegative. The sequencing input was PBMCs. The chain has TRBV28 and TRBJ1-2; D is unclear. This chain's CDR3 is CASSSATRSGNGYGYTF. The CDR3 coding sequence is TGTGCCAGCAGTTCCGCCACAAGGTCAGGCAATGGGTATGGCTACACCTTC.